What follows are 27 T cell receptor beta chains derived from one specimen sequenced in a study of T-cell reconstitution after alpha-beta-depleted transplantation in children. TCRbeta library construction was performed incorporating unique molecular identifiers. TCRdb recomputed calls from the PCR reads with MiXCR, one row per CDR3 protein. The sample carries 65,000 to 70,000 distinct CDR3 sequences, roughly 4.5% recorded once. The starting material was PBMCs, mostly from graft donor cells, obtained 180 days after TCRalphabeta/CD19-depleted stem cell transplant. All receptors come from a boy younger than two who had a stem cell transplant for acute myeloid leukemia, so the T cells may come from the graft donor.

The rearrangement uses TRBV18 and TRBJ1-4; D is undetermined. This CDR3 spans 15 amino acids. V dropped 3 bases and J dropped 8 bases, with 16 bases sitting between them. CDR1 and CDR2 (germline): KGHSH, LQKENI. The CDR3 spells CASSPDWPPEEKLFF. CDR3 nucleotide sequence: TGTGCCAGCTCACCGGATTGGCCCCCTGAGGAAAAACTGTTTTTT.

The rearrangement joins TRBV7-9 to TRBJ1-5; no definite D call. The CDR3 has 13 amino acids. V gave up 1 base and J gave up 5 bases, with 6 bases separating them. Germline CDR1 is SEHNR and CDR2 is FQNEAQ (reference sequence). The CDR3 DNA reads TGTGCCAGCAGCTTAGAGGCTGATCAGCCCCAGCATTTT. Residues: CASSLEADQPQHF.

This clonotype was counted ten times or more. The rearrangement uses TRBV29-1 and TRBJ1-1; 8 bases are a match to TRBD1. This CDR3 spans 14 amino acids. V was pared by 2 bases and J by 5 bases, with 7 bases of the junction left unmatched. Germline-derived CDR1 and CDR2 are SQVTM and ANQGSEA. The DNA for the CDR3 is TGCAGCGTTGAAAAGCAGGGGGCGCGAACTGAAGCTTTCTTT. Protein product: CSVEKQGARTEAFF.

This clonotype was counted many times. As DNA, the CDR3 is TGTGCCAGCAGCGAAACGTCTATTAACACTGAAGCTTTCTTT. Its translation is CASSETSINTEAFF. The rearrangement links TRBV5-5 to TRBJ1-1, with D hard to call. Trimming removed 4 bases from V and 2 bases from J, with 12 bases in between. This CDR3 comprises 14 residues. CDR1 is SGHKS and CDR2 is YYEKEE in the germline V gene (reference sequence).

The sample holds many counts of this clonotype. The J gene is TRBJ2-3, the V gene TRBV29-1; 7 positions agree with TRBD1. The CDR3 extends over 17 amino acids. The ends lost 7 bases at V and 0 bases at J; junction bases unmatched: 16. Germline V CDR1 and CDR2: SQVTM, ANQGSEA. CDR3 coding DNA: TGCAGCGCCGCCGGGACAGCTAGAAACCCTAGCACAGATACGCAGTATTTT. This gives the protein CSAAGTARNPSTDTQYF.

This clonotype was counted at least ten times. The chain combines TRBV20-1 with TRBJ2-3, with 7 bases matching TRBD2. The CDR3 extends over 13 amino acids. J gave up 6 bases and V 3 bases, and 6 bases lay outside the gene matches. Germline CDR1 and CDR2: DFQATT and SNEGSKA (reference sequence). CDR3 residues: CSASWGGGDTQYF. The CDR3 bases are TGCAGTGCTAGTTGGGGGGGAGGGGATACGCAGTATTTT.

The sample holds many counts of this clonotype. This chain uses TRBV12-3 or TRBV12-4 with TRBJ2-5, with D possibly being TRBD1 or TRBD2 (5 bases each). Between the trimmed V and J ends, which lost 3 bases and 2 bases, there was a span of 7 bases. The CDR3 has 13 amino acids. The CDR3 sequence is CASSFGGQETQYF. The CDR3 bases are TGTGCCAGCAGTTTTGGGGGACAAGAGACCCAGTACTTC.

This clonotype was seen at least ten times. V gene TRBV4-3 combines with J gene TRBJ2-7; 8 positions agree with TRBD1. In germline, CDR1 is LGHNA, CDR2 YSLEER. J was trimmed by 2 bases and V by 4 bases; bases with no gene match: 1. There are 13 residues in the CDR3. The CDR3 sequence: CASSPDRAYEQYF. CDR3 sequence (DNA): TGCGCCAGCAGCCCGGACAGGGCCTACGAGCAGTACTTC.

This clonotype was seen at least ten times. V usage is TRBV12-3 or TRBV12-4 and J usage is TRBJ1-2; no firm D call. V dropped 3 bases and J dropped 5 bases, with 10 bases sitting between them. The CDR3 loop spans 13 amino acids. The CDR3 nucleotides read TGTGCCAGCAGTTTCGGGCAGCAATATGGCTACACCTTC. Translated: CASSFGQQYGYTF.

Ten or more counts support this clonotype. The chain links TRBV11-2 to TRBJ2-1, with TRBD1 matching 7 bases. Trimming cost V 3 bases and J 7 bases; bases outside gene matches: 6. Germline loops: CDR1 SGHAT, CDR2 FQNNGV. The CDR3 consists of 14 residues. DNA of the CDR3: TGTGCCAGCAGCTTTAACAGGGGCCTGAATGAGCAGTTCTTC. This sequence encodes CASSFNRGLNEQFF. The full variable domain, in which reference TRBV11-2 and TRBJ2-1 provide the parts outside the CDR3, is EAGVAQSPRYKIIEKRQSVAFWCNPISGHATLYWYQQILGQGPKLLIQFQNNGVVDDSQLPKDRFSAERLKGVDSTLKIQPAKLEDSAVYLCASSFNRGLNEQFFGPGTRLTVL.

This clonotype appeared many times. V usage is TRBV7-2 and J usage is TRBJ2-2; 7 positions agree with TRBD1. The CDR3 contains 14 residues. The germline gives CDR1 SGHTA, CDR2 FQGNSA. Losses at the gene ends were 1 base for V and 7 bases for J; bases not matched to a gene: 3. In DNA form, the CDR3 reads TGTGCCAGCAGCTTAGTTAGGGGGCACGGGGAGCTGTTTTTT. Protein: CASSLVRGHGELFF.

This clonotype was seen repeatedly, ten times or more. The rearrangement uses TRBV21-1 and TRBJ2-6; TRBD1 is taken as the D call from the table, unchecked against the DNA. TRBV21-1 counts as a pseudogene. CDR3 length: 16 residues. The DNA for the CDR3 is TGTGCCAGCAGCACCTACAGGGGGCGTGGGGCCAACGTCCTGACTTTC. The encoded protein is CASSTYRGRGANVLTF.

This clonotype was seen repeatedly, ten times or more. CDR3 residues: CSARDRTVNEKLFF. Written as DNA, the CDR3 is TGCAGTGCTAGAGATCGGACAGTGAATGAAAAACTGTTTTTT. The V and J genes are TRBV20-1 and TRBJ1-4, with D possibly TRBD1 on 6 matching bases. CDR3 size: 14 residues. The germline gives CDR1 DFQATT, CDR2 SNEGSKA (reference sequence). Trimming left V 0 bases short and J 5 bases short, with 10 bases between.

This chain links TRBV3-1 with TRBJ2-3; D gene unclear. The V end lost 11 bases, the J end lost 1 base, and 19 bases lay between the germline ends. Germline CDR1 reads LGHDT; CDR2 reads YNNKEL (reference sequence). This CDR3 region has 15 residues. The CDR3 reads CASSQDVHCTDTQYF. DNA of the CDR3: TGTGCCTCCAGCCAAGACGTCCATTGCACAGATACGCAGTATTTT.

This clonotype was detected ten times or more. CDR3 in amino acids: CASSLMQGHGYTF. CDR3 nucleotides: TGTGCCAGCAGCCTAATGCAGGGACATGGCTACACCTTC. The chain recombines TRBV7-2 with TRBJ1-2, with D perhaps TRBD1 (5 bases). Germline CDR1 reads SGHTA; CDR2 reads FQGNSA. The CDR3 extends over 13 amino acids. V gave up 5 bases and J gave up 6 bases, with 13 bases separating them.

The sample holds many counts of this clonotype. The CDR3 region is CASSIRGEGGMDEQYF. The CDR3 DNA follows: TGTGCCAGCAGCATAAGGGGAGAGGGAGGAATGGACGAGCAGTACTTC. This chain links TRBV7-2 with TRBJ2-7, with a possible D match to TRBD2 (6 bases). Trimming cost V 5 bases and J 5 bases, with 22 bases left between them. The length of the CDR3 is 16 residues. Germline-derived CDR1 and CDR2 are SGHTA and FQGNSA.

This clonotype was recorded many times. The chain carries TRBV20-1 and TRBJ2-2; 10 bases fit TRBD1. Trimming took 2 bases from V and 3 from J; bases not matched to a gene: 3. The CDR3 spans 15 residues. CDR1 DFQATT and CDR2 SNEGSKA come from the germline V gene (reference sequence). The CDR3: CSARTGQGDTGELFF. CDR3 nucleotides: TGCAGTGCTAGAACCGGACAGGGGGACACCGGGGAGCTGTTTTTT.

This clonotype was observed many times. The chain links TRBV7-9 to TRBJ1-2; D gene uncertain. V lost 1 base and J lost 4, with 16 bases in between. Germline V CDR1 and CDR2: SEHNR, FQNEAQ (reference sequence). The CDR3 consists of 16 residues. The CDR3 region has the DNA TGTGCCAGCAGCTTAGAGACGGCACCGGTGATCTATGGCTACACCTTC. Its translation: CASSLETAPVIYGYTF.

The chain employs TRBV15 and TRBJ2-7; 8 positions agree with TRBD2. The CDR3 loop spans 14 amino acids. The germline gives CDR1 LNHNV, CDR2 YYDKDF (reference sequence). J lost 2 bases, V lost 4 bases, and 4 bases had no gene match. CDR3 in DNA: TGTGCCACCAGCATTAGCGGGGACGCCTACGAGCAGTACTTC. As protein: CATSISGDAYEQYF.

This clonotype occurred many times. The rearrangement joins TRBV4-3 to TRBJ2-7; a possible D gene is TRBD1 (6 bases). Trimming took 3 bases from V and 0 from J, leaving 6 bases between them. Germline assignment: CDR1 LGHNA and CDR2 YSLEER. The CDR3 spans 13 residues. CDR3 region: CASSQDSSYEQYF. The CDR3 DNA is TGCGCCAGCAGCCAGGACAGCTCCTACGAGCAGTACTTC.

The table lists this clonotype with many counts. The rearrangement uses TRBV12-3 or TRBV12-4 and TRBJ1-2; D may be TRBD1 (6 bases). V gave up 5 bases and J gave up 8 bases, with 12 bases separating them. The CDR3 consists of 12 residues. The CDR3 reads CASSIQGDGYTF. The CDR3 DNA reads TGTGCCAGCAGTATACAGGGAGACGGCTACACCTTC.

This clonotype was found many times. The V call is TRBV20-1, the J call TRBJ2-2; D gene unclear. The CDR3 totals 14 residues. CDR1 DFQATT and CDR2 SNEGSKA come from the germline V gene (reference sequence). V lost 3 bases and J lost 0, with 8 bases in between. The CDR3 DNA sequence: TGCAGTGCTAGCGTTGGGGCGAACACCGGGGAGCTGTTTTTT. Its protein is CSASVGANTGELFF.

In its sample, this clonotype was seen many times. CDR3 sequence (DNA): TGTGCCAGCAGTTTTGACAGCGGCAATCAGCCCCAGCATTTT. The encoded protein is CASSFDSGNQPQHF. The chain carries TRBV12-3 or TRBV12-4 and TRBJ1-5; weak D call: TRBD1 (5 bases). This CDR3 spans 14 amino acids. Trimming removed 3 bases at V and 2 bases at J, with 8 bases between.

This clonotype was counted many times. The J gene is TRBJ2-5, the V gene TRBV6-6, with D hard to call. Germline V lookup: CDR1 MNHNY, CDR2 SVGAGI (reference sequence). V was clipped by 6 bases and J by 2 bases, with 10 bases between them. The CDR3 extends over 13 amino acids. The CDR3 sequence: CASRSGPQETQYF. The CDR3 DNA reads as TGTGCCAGCAGGTCCGGGCCACAAGAGACCCAGTACTTC.

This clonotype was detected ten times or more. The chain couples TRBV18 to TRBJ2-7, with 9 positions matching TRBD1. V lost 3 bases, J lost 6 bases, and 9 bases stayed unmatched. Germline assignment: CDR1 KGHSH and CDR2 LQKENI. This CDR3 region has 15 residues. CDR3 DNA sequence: TGTGCCAGCTCACCTCAGCAGGGACAGGGTGGCGAGCAGTACGTC. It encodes CASSPQQGQGGEQYV.

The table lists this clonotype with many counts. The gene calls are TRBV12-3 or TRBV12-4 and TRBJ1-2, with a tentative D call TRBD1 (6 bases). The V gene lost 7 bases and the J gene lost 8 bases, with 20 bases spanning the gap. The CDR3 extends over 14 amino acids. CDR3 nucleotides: TGTGCCAGCAACGTAGGGGGACAAGGTGTCGGCTACACCTTC. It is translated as CASNVGGQGVGYTF.

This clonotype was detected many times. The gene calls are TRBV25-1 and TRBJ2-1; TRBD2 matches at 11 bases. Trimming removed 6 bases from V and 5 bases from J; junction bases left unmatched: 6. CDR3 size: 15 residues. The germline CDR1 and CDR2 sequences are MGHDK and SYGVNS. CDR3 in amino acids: CASRNSGGAHNEQFF. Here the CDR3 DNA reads TGTGCCAGCAGAAATAGCGGGGGGGCCCACAATGAGCAGTTCTTC.